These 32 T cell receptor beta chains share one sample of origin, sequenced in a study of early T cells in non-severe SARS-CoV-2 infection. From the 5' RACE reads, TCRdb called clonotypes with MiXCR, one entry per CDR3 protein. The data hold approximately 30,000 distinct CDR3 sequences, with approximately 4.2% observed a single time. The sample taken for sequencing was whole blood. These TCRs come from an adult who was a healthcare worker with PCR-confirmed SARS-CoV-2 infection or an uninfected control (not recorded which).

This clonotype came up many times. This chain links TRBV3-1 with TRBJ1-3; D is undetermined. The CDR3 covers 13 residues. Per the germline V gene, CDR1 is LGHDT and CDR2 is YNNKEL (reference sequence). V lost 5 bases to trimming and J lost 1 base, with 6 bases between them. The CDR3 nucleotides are TGTGCCAGCAGCACGGCTTCTGGAAACACCATATATTTT. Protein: CASSTASGNTIYF.

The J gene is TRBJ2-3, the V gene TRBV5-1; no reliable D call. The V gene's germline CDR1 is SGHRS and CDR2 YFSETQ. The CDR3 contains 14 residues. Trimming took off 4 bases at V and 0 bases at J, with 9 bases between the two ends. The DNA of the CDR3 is TGCGCCAGCAGCATGACCTTCAGCACAGATACGCAGTATTTT. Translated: CASSMTFSTDTQYF.

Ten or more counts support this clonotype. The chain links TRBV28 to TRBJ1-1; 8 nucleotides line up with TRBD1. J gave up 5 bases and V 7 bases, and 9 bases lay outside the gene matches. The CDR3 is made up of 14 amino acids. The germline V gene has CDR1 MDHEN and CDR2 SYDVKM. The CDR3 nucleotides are TGTGCCAGCACCTCTCAGGGGGCGAGGACTGAAGCTTTCTTT. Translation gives CASTSQGARTEAFF.

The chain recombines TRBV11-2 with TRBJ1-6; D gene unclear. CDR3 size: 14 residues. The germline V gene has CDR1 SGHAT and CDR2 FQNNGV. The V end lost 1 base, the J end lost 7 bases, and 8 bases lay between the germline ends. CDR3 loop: CASSLGPDNSPLHF. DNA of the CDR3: TGTGCCAGCAGCTTAGGTCCAGACAATTCACCCCTCCACTTT.

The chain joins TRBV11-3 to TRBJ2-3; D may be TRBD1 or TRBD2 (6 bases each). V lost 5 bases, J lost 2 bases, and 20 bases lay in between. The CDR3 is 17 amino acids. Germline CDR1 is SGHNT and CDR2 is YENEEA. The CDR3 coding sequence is TGTGCCAGCAGCCCCGGAAGGGGGGCGTCAACCACAGATACGCAGTATTTT. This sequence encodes CASSPGRGASTTDTQYF.

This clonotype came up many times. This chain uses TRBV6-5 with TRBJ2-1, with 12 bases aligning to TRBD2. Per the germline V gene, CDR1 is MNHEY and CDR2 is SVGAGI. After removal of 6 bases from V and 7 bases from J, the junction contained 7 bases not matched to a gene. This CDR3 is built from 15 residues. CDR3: CASSLTSGRTNEQFF. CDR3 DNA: TGTGCCAGCAGCCTAACTAGCGGGAGGACGAATGAGCAGTTCTTC.

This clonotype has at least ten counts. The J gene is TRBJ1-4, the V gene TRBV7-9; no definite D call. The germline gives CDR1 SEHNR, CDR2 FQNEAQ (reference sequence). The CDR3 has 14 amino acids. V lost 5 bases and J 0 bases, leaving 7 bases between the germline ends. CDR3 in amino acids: CASSPQSTNEKLFF. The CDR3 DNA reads TGTGCCAGCAGCCCCCAGTCAACTAATGAAAAACTGTTTTTT.

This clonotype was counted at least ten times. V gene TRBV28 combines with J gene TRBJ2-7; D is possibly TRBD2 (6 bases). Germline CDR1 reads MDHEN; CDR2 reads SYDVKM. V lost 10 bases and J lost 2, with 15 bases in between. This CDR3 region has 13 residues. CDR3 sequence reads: CATQPGSTYEQYF. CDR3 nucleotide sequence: TGTGCCACCCAACCCGGGAGCACCTACGAGCAGTACTTC. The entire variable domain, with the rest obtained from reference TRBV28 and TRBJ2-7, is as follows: DVKVTQSSRYLVKRTGEKVFLECVQDMDHENMFWYRQDPGLGLRLIYFSYDVKMKEKGDIPEGYSVSREKKERFSLILESASTNQTSMYLCATQPGSTYEQYFGPGTRLTVT.

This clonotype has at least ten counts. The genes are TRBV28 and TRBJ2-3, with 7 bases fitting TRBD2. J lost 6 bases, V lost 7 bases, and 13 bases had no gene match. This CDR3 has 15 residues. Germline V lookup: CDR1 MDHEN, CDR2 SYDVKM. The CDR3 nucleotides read TGTGCCAGCATGGATAACAGCGGGGCAGCGGATACGCAGTATTTT. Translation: CASMDNSGAADTQYF.

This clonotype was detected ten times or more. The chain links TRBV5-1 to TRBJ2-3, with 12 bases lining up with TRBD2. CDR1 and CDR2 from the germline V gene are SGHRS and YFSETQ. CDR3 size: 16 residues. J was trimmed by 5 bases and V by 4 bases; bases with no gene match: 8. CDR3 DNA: TGCGCCAGCAGCGCCCGACTAGCGGGGGATGGAGATACGCAGTATTTT. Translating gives CASSARLAGDGDTQYF.

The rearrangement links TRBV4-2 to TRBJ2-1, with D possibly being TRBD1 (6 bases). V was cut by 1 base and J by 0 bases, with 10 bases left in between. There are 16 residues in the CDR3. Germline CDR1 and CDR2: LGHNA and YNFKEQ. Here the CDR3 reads CASSQGGTNSYNEQFF. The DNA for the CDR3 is TGTGCCAGCAGCCAAGGAGGGACAAACTCCTACAATGAGCAGTTCTTC.

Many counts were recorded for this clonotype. This chain's CDR3 is CASSLSYRNTEAFF. DNA of the CDR3: TGTGCCAGCAGTTTATCATACAGGAACACTGAAGCTTTCTTT. The rearrangement uses TRBV27 and TRBJ1-1, with D unclear. The CDR3 covers 14 residues. Trimming cost V 0 bases and J 1 base, with 6 bases left between them. Germline-derived CDR1 and CDR2 are MNHEY and SMNVEV (reference sequence).

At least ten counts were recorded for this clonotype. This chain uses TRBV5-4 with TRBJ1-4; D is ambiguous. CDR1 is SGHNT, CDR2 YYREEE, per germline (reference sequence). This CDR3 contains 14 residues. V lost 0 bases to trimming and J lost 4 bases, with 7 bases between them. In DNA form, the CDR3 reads TGTGCCAGCAGCTTGGCCGGGGTTAATGAAAAACTGTTTTTT. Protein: CASSLAGVNEKLFF.

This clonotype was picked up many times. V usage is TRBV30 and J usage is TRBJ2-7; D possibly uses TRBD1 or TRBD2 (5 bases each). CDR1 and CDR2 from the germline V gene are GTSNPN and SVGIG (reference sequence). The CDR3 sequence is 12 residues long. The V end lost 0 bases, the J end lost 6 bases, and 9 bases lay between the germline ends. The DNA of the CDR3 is TGTGCCTGGAGTGTAATGGGGGTCGAGCAGTACTTC. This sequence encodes CAWSVMGVEQYF.

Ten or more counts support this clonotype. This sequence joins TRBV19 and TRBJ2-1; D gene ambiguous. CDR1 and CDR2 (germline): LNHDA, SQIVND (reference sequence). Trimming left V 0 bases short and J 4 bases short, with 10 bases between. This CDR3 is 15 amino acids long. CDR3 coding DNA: TGTGCCAGTAGTATAGATCCACTGGTATACAATGAGCAGTTCTTC. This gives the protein CASSIDPLVYNEQFF.

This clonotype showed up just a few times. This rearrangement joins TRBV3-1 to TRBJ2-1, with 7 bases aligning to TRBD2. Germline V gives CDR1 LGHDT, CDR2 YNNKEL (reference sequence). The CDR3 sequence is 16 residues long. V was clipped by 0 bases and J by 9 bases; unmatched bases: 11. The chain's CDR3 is CASSQEPGLDPSEQFF. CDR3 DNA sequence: TGTGCCAGCAGCCAAGAACCCGGACTAGACCCTAGTGAGCAGTTCTTC.

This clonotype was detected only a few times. The CDR3 DNA sequence: TGTGCCAGCAGCTTCCCCCCAGCGGGGTTCAATGAGCAGTTCTTC. It translates to CASSFPPAGFNEQFF. The chain employs TRBV7-9 and TRBJ2-1, with 7 bases that match TRBD2. Germline CDR1 reads SEHNR; CDR2 reads FQNEAQ (reference sequence). The CDR3 spans 15 residues. V lost 3 bases to trimming and J lost 6 bases; unmatched junction nucleotides: 8. The entire variable domain, with the rest obtained from reference TRBV7-9 and TRBJ2-1, is as follows: DTGVSQNPRHKITKRGQNVTFRCDPISEHNRLYWYRQTLGQGPEFLTYFQNEAQLEKSRLLSDRFSAERPKGSFSTLEIQRTEQGDSAMYLCASSFPPAGFNEQFFGPGTRLTVL.

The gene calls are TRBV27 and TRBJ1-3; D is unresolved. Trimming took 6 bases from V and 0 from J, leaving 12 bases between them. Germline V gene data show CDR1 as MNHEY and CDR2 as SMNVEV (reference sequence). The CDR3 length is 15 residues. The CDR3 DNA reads TGTGCCAGCAGCCCTCGAACCAGCTCTGGAAACACCATATATTTT. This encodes CASSPRTSSGNTIYF.

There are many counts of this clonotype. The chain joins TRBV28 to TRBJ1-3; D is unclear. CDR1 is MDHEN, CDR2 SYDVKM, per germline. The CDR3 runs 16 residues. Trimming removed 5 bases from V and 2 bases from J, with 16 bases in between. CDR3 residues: CASSPQSGETGNTIYF. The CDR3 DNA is TGTGCCAGCAGTCCCCAAAGTGGGGAAACTGGAAACACCATATATTTT. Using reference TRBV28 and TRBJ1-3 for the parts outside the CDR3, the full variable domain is DVKVTQSSRYLVKRTGEKVFLECVQDMDHENMFWYRQDPGLGLRLIYFSYDVKMKEKGDIPEGYSVSREKKERFSLILESASTNQTSMYLCASSPQSGETGNTIYFGEGSWLTVV.

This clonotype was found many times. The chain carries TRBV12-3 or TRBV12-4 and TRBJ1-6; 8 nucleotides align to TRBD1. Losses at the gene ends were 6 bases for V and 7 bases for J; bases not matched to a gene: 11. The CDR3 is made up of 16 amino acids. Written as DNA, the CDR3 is TGTGCCAGCAGCACCGAGAGGACAGGGTTAAATTCACCCCTCCACTTT. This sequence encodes CASSTERTGLNSPLHF.

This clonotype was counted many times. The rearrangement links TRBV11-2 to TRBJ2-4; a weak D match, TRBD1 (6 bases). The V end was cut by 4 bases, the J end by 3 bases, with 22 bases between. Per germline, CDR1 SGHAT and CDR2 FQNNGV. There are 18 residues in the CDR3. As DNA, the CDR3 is TGTGCCAGCAGCTCCACGGCCCTCAGGGGCGCGGGCAAAAACATTCAGTACTTC. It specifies CASSSTALRGAGKNIQYF.

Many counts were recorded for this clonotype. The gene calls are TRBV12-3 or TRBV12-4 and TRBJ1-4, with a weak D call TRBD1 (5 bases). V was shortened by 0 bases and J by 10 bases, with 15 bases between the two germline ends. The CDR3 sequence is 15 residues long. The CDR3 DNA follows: TGTGCCAGCAGTTTAGCCGGGGGACGAGAGGGAAAACTGTTTTTT. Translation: CASSLAGGREGKLFF.

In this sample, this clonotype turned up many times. Here the CDR3 reads CASSLAFLRRGQGRNEQFF. DNA for the CDR3: TGTGCCAGCAGTTTGGCTTTCCTGAGGAGGGGACAGGGCCGCAATGAGCAGTTCTTC. This chain links TRBV27 with TRBJ2-1, with 9 bases matching TRBD1. With 3 bases clipped from V and 6 bases from J, the junction kept 18 bases outside the gene matches. The CDR3 is 19 amino acids. The V gene's germline CDR1 is MNHEY and CDR2 SMNVEV (reference sequence).

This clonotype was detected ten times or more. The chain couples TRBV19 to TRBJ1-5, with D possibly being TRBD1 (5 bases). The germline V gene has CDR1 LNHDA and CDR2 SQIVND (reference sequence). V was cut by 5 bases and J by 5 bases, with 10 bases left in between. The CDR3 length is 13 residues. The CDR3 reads CASSPDRHQPQHF. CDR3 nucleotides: TGTGCCAGTAGTCCAGACAGACATCAGCCCCAGCATTTT.

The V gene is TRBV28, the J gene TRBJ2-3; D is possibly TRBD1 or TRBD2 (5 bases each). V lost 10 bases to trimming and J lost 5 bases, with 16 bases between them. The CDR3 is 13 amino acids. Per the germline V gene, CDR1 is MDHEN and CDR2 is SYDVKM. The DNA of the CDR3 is TGTGCCACCGGGGACGGATATATAGATACGCAGTATTTT. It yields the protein CATGDGYIDTQYF.

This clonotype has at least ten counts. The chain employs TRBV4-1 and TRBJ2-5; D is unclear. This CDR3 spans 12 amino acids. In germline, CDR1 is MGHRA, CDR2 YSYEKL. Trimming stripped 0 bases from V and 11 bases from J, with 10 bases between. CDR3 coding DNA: TGCGCCAGCAGCCAAGAGGAGACGTCACAGTACTTC. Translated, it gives CASSQEETSQYF.

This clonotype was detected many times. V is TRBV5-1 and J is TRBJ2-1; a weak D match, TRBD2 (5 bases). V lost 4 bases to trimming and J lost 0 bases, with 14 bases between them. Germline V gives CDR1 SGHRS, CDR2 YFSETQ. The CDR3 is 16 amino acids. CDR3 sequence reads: CASSGGQSSSYNEQFF. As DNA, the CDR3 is TGCGCCAGCAGCGGCGGGCAGTCAAGCTCCTACAATGAGCAGTTCTTC.

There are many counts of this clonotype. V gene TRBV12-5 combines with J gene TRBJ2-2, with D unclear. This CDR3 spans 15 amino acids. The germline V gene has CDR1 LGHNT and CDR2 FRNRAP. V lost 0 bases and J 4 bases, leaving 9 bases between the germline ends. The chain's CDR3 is CASGLVDTFTGELFF. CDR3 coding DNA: TGTGCTAGTGGTTTGGTCGACACTTTCACCGGGGAGCTGTTTTTT.

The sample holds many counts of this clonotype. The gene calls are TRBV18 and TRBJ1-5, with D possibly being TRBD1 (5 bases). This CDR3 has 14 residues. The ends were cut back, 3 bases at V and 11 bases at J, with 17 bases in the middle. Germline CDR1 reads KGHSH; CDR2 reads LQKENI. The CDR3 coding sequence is TGTGCCAGCTCACCCGCGACGGGGCTTAGGGCCCAGCATTTT. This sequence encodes CASSPATGLRAQHF.

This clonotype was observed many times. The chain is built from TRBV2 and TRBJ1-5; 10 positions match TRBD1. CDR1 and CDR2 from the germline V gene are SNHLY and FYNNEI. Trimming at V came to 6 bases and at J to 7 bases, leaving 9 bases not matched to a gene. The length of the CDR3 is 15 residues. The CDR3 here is CASSFAGQGRQPQHF. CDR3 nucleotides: TGTGCCAGCAGCTTCGCGGGACAGGGGAGGCAGCCCCAGCATTTT.

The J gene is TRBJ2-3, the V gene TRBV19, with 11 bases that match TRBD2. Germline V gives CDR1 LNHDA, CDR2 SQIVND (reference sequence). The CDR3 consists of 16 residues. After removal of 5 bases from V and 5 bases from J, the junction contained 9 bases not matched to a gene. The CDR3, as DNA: TGTGCCAGTAGTGGTGATAGCGGGGGGGCCGTAGATACGCAGTATTTT. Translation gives CASSGDSGGAVDTQYF.

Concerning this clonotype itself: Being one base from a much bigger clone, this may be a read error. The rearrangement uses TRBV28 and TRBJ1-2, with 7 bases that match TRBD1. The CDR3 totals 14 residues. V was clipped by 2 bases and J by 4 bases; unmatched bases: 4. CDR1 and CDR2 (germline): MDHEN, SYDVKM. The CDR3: CASSLRQGSYGYTF. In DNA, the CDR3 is TGTGCCAGCAGTTTAAGACAGGGCAGCTATGGCTACACCTTC.